This TCR beta chain appears in the sequencing data of a study of T cell clonotyping in hematopoietic cell transplantation. Data came from immunoSEQ multiplex PCR; TCRdb stores just in-frame clones and leaves some out. The repertoire holds 69,000 or so clones, around 94% seen once, with roughly 1.5% in the top ten. Sequences were obtained from peripheral blood mononuclear cells. The origin of this receptor is a middle-aged man in good health. Some clones in this sample may be carry-over from other donors' samples.

The CDR3 coding sequence is TGTGCCAGTAGTATAGAAGGGACAGTGGGGGGCTACACCTTC. Its translation: CASSIEGTVGGYTF. V gene TRBV19 combines with J gene TRBJ1-2; 7 bases match TRBD1. The V gene end was trimmed by 0 bases and the J gene end by 8 bases; junction bases not matched to a gene: 6. The germline V gene has CDR1 LNHDA and CDR2 SQIVND (reference sequence). This CDR3 contains 14 residues.